Ten or more counts support the clone carrying this T cell receptor delta chain. TCRdb attributes to this sequence the protein of a much larger clone, which differs from the DNA translation at residue 8; a read error is likely, and the protein displayed is translated from the DNA. This sample is drawn from a study of γδ T cells in repeated Plasmodium falciparum infection. Bulk repertoires came from Vgamma9/Vdelta2+ or Vdelta2-negative gammadelta T cells flow-sorted from PBMC. TCRdb processed the multiplex PCR reads again with the CATT caller. The sample lists 53,000 or so delta-chain clones, 1.5% to 2% seen once, with about 24% in the top ten. The junction had 17 bases not matched to a gene; V was cut back by 3 bases and J by 1 base. Germline assignment: CDR1 TVYSNPD and CDR2 GDNSRS (reference sequence). The length of the CDR3 is 18 residues.

The chain couples TRDV3 to TRDJ1; 10 bases agree with TRDD3. The J gene is absent in TCRdb and was assigned here via DNA matching to germline. Material for sequencing was gamma-delta T cells from blood. The clonotype originates from a pool of human donors (malaria-infected and uninfected, not separated). The CDR3 DNA is TGTGCCTTCTCTACAGAGGGAGCTGGGGGATATTGCACCGATAAACTCATCTTT. Its translation is CAFSTEGAGGYCTDKLIF. The full variable domain, rest sourced from reference TRDV3 and TRDJ1, is CDKVTQSSPDQTVASGSEVVLLCTYDTVYSNPDLFWYRIRPDYSFQFVFYGDNSRSEGADFTQGRFSVKHILTQKAFHLVISPVRTEDSATYYCAFSTEGAGGYCTDKLIFGKGTRVTVEP.